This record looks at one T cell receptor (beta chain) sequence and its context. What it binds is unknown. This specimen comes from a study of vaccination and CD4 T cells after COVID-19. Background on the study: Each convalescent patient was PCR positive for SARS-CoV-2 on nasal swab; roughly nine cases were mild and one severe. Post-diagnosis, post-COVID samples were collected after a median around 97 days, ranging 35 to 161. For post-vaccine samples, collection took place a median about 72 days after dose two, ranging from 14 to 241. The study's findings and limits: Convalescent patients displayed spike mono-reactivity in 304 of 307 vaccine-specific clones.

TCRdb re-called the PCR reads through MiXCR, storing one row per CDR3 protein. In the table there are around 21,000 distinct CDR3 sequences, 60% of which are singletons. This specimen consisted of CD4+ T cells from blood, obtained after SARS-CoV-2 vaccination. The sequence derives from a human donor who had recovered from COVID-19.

CDR3 region: CASSRNFQPQHF. The CDR3, as DNA: TGTGCCAGCAGCCGTAACTTTCAGCCCCAGCATTTT. The chain carries TRBV14 and TRBJ1-5; D unresolved. CDR1 SGHDN and CDR2 FVKESK come from the germline V gene. Deletions cut 4 bases from V and 6 bases from J, with 7 bases between. This CDR3 comprises 12 residues.